The rows below give T cell receptor beta chains drawn from one sample of a study of shared clonotypes between healthy human individuals. TCRdb's copy holds only in-frame clones and misses some; the assay was immunoSEQ multiplex PCR. The profile shows about 650,000 clones, around 95% of them singletons. Sequenced input: naive CD8+ T cells sorted from blood. Receptors originate from a woman in her 30s in good health. CDR3s include the opening cysteine and the closing phenylalanine or tryptophan. The D gene is left open where the match is weak. The size entry is marked missing in some rows and otherwise reads once, few, many or a size class.

TGTGCCAGCAGAGACAGATACAGAACCTACGAGCAGTACTTC,CASRDRYRTYEQYF,TRBV6-1,TRBJ2-7,-,-
TGCGCCAGCAGCCTCAGGAGAGCCCTTAATGAAAAACTGTTTTTT,CASSLRRALNEKLFF,TRBV4-1,TRBJ1-4,-,-
TGTGCCAGCAGCCAAGGGGCGACTAGCGGGAGTCTCTACGAGCAGTACTTC,CASSQGATSGSLYEQYF,TRBV2,TRBJ2-7,-,TRBD2
TGTGCCAGCAGCTTAGCTACCGCCAGAATTGCTGAAGCTTTCTTT,CASSLATARIAEAFF,TRBV7-2,TRBJ1-1,-,-
TGTGCCACCCCCGTCGGTGGGGAGCTGTTTTTT,CATPVGGELFF,TRBV2,TRBJ2-2,-,-
TGCAGCGTTGAGACGCGGGAGAAACGAGACTACGAGCAGTACTTC,CSVETREKRDYEQYF,TRBV29-1,TRBJ2-7,once,TRBD2
TGTGCCAGCAGCCAAGACCCTCCGGATACGCAGTATTTT,CASSQDPPDTQYF,TRBV6-5,TRBJ2-3,-,-
TGTGCCACCAGCAAGCATGTGACAGGGGATTTGTACCAAGAGACCCAGTACTTC,CATSKHVTGDLYQETQYF,TRBV15,TRBJ2-5,-,TRBD1
TGTGCCAGCAGCTCCACCTTGAGCGAGCAGTACTTC,CASSSTLSEQYF,TRBV7-9,TRBJ2-7,-,-
TGTGCCAGCAGTTACTCCGACAGGGGGAACACTGAAGCTTTCTTT,CASSYSDRGNTEAFF,TRBV6-5,TRBJ1-1,-,TRBD1
TGTGCCAGCACCACGGGAGGAGTCGGGGAGCAGTACTTC,CASTTGGVGEQYF,TRBV27,TRBJ2-7,-,TRBD2
TGTGCCAGCAGCTTGGTTGGGCACGAGACCCAGTACTTC,CASSLVGHETQYF,TRBV5-6,TRBJ2-5,-,-
TGTGCCAGCAGCTATGGACTAGCGGGGTACTCCTACAATGAGCAGTTCTTC,CASSYGLAGYSYNEQFF,TRBV27,TRBJ2-1,-,TRBD2
TGTGCCAGCAGCCCCCTTTACCGGGAGCAAGAGACCCAGTACTTC,CASSPLYREQETQYF,TRBV28,TRBJ2-5,-,-
TGTGCCAGCAGCTCCGCCGCGGGTTCCACTGAAGCTTTCTTT,CASSSAAGSTEAFF,TRBV7-9,TRBJ1-1,-,-
TGTGCCAGCAGTTTGGACAGGGCCACCGGGGAGCTGTTTTTT,CASSLDRATGELFF,TRBV28,TRBJ2-2,once,TRBD1
TGTGCCAGCAGCCAAGCAGGCCGGGTGAGGGGTATCGAGACCCAGTACTTC,CASSQAGRVRGIETQYF,TRBV4-2,TRBJ2-5,-,-
TGTGCCAGCAGTGACACAGGGGGAGAAGAGACCCAGTACTTC,CASSDTGGEETQYF,TRBV2,TRBJ2-5,-,TRBD1
TGCGCCAGCCCGACCTTACACGAGAAATACGAGCAGTACTTC,CASPTLHEKYEQYF,TRBV10-1,TRBJ2-7,-,-
TGTGCCAGCAGTGGCCCCGTCCTTAGCAATCAGCCCCAGCATTTT,CASSGPVLSNQPQHF,TRBV6-1,TRBJ1-5,-,-
TGTGCCAGCAGCTCGGGACTAGCGGGAGGCGAGCAGTACTTC,CASSSGLAGGEQYF,TRBV7-6,TRBJ2-7,-,TRBD2
TGTGCCAGCAGCTTAGATGGGGGGGGCACGCAGTATTTT,CASSLDGGGTQYF,TRBV7-6,TRBJ2-3,-,-
TGCGCCAGCAGCTTGGATGTAGGGACTAGCGGAAACACAGATACGCAGTATTTT,CASSLDVGTSGNTDTQYF,TRBV5-1,TRBJ2-3,-,TRBD2
TGTGCCAGCAGTCTCAAGAGGGAGGGGAAAAATGAAAAACTGTTTTTT,CASSLKREGKNEKLFF,TRBV4-2,TRBJ1-4,-,-
TGTGCCAGTAGTTCTCGACTAGCGGGAGGGCCGTACAATGAGCAGTTCTTC,CASSSRLAGGPYNEQFF,TRBV19,TRBJ2-1,-,TRBD2
TGTGCCAGCAGCGTAGACGCTACAGACTATGAAAAACTGTTTTTT,CASSVDATDYEKLFF,TRBV9,TRBJ1-4,-,-
TGTGCCAGCAGCTTTGCGGATCTCGAGACCCAGTACTTC,CASSFADLETQYF,TRBV7-9,TRBJ2-5,-,-
TGTGCCAGCAGTCATTGGGAGTTGGACTGGAACAATGAGCAGTTCTTC,CASSHWELDWNNEQFF,TRBV5-6,TRBJ2-1,-,-
TGTGCCAGCAGCCAGGACGGCTTCTATGGCTACACCTTC,CASSQDGFYGYTF,TRBV5-6,TRBJ1-2,-,-
TGTGCCAGCAGCCTTTGGGACAGCGCACAAGAGACCCAGTACTTC,CASSLWDSAQETQYF,TRBV6-5,TRBJ2-5,-,TRBD1
TGTGCCAGCTCGGTGGGGAACACTGAAGCTTTCTTT,CASSVGNTEAFF,TRBV7-9,TRBJ1-1,-,-
TGTGCCAGCAGCCAAGAGATCCCGGAGCGGGAGGGCTACAATGAGCAGTTCTTC,CASSQEIPEREGYNEQFF,TRBV4-2,TRBJ2-1,-,TRBD2
TGTGCCAGCAGTTACTGGGGGACTAGAATGAACGAGCAGTTCTTC,CASSYWGTRMNEQFF,TRBV6-5,TRBJ2-1,-,TRBD2
TGTGCCAGCAGTTTATCGGGACGAGGGGAACTCGAGCAGTACTTC,CASSLSGRGELEQYF,TRBV7-9,TRBJ2-7,-,-
TGTGCCAGCAGAACCGGCCCGATGGGCTCCTACGAGCAGTACTTC,CASRTGPMGSYEQYF,TRBV27,TRBJ2-7,-,-
TGTGCCAGCAGTCGGGGGGCAGCAGCATTGGGGGAGCAGTACTTC,CASSRGAAALGEQYF,TRBV27,TRBJ2-7,-,-
TGTGCCAGCAGACCTCTCGGAATGGAGACCCAGTACTTC,CASRPLGMETQYF,TRBV6-5,TRBJ2-5,-,-
TGCAGCGTTGACGAGGGGACGACCGACGAGCAGTACTTC,CSVDEGTTDEQYF,TRBV29-1,TRBJ2-7,-,-
TGTGCCAGCAGCCCGGAAGTTGGGGTAGCGGGAGACCCAGATACGCAGTATTTT,CASSPEVGVAGDPDTQYF,TRBV7-6,TRBJ2-3,-,TRBD2
TGTGCCAGCAGTGAAGGGGGCAGGGTTGACGAAAAACTGTTTTTT,CASSEGGRVDEKLFF,TRBV2,TRBJ1-4,-,-
TGTGCCAGCAGCTTGGCATTAGGGGCTAATCGGCCCCAGCATTTT,CASSLALGANRPQHF,TRBV5-8,TRBJ1-5,once,-
TGTGCCTGGTCCGAAGGGAGCTCCTACGAGCAGTACTTC,CAWSEGSSYEQYF,TRBV30,TRBJ2-7,-,-
TGTGCCAGCAGTCAACAGGGAAGCAATCAGCCCCAGCATTTT,CASSQQGSNQPQHF,TRBV28,TRBJ1-5,-,-
TGTGCCAGCAGCCAAGACTGGGACAGACCCTACGAGCAGTACTTC,CASSQDWDRPYEQYF,TRBV4-2,TRBJ2-7,-,TRBD1
TGTGCCAGCAGCTTAGACGGACTAACCTACGAGCAGTACTTC,CASSLDGLTYEQYF,TRBV7-8,TRBJ2-7,-,-
TGTGCCAGCACATCAACCACTAGCGGGTTATACGAGCAGTACTTC,CASTSTTSGLYEQYF,TRBV7-2,TRBJ2-7,-,TRBD2
TGTGCCAGCAGCCCGGCGGGTCAACGGTCGAACACCGGGGAGCTGTTTTTT,CASSPAGQRSNTGELFF,TRBV7-9,TRBJ2-2,-,-
TGTGCCAGCAGTTCGACCCCCGGGACAGGTGAGTCCTACGAGCAGTACTTC,CASSSTPGTGESYEQYF,TRBV27,TRBJ2-7,-,TRBD1
TGTGCCAGCAGCTTGGAACTAGCGGGAATTGATGAGCAGTTCTTC,CASSLELAGIDEQFF,TRBV5-6,TRBJ2-1,-,TRBD2
TGTGCCAGCAGCGACGGGTCTGATACGCAGTATTTT,CASSDGSDTQYF,TRBV5-4,TRBJ2-3,few,-
TGTGCCAGCAGCTCCCTTAGCGGCCATACGCGCACAGATACGCAGTATTTT,CASSSLSGHTRTDTQYF,TRBV7-8,TRBJ2-3,-,-
TGTGCCAGCACCCTGGGCCGGGGAGATGAGCAGTTCTTC,CASTLGRGDEQFF,TRBV2,TRBJ2-1,once,-
TGTGCCAGCATGGCGTGGGACCACTACGAGCAGTACTTC,CASMAWDHYEQYF,TRBV6-1,TRBJ2-7,-,-
TGCGCCAGCAGGTTGGGGGGCAGGGGCACTGAAGCTTTCTTT,CASRLGGRGTEAFF,TRBV4-1,TRBJ1-1,-,-
TGTGCCACCAGCAGAGCGGGGAGCAGTGAAGCTTTCTTT,CATSRAGSSEAFF,TRBV15,TRBJ1-1,-,-
TGTGCCAGCAGACTCGGACAGGCCACCTACGAGCAGTACTTC,CASRLGQATYEQYF,TRBV6-5,TRBJ2-7,-,TRBD1
TGTGCCAGCAGGGGAGGGGCCTACGAGCAGTACTTC,CASRGGAYEQYF,TRBV4-2,TRBJ2-7,-,TRBD2
TGTGCCAGCAGTTATTGGGCCGTGGGCTACGAGCAGTACTTC,CASSYWAVGYEQYF,TRBV6-5,TRBJ2-7,-,-
TGTGCCAGCAGCGGGGCGTCTAACACTGAAGCTTTCTTT,CASSGASNTEAFF,TRBV7-9,TRBJ1-1,-,-